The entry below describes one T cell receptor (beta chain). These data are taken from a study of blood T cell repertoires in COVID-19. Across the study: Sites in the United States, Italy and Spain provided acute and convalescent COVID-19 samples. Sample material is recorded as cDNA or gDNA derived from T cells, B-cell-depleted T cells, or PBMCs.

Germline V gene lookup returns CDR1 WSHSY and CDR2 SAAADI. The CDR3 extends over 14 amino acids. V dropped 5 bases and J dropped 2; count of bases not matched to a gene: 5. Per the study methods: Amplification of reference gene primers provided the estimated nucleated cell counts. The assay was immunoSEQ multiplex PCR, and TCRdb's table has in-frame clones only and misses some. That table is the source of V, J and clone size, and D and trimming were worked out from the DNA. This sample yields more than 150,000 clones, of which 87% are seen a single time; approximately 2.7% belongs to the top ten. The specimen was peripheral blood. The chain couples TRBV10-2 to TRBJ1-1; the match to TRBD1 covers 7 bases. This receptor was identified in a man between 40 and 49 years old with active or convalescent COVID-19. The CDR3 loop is CASSKTGINTEAFF. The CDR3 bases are TGCGCCAGCAGTAAGACAGGGATAAACACTGAAGCTTTCTTT.